One sample yielded the 7 T cell receptor beta chains listed below, sequenced in a study of blood T cell repertoires in COVID-19 (dated by TCRdb to about 2020). Receptors were amplified or captured by the immunoSEQ multiplex PCR assay. Drawn from immuneACCESS, this table holds only the in-frame rearrangements with V and J called that TCRdb kept. Clones are partly lost; checked studies trace under half to an unresolved V gene and leave the rest unexplained. Across this sample there are 70,000 to 90,000 clones, with roughly 80% seen only once. The top ten constitute roughly 18% of the sample. Sequences were obtained from peripheral blood. These receptors were collected from a woman aged 55 to 70 with acute or convalescent COVID-19.

V usage is TRBV4-3 and J usage is TRBJ1-4, with D uncertain. Germline V gene data show CDR1 as LGHNA and CDR2 as YSLEER. This CDR3 has 16 residues. Trimming took 0 bases from V and 0 from J, leaving 8 bases between them. The CDR3 DNA reads TGCGCCAGCAGCCAAGATGACTTCTCAACTAATGAAAAACTGTTTTTT. Its translation is CASSQDDFSTNEKLFF.

This clone was seen only once. The chain couples TRBV28 to TRBJ1-4; D is uncertain. The germline CDR1 and CDR2 sequences are MDHEN and SYDVKM. The CDR3 length is 16 residues. V lost 6 bases and J lost 6, with 20 bases in between. The CDR3 bases are TGTGCCAGCAGACAGACCCTAGGAGGAACCCATGAAAAACTGTTTTTT. The encoded protein is CASRQTLGGTHEKLFF.

The chain uses TRBV7-2 and TRBJ1-5; D is unresolved. The CDR3 length is 16 residues. Germline CDR1 SGHTA, CDR2 FQGNSA. Trimming cost V 1 base and J 5 bases, with 15 bases left between them. In nucleotides, the CDR3 is TGTGCCAGCAGCTTAGAGTCCGGTCGAGGGTATCAGCCCCAGCATTTT. It is translated as CASSLESGRGYQPQHF.

The chain employs TRBV5-6 and TRBJ2-7; D unresolved. CDR1 is SGHDT, CDR2 YYEEEE, per germline. Trimming removed 4 bases from V and 7 bases from J, with 9 bases in between. The CDR3 extends over 11 amino acids. CDR3 nucleotides: TGTGCCAGCAGCACAATAACGGAGCAGTACGTC. Its translation is CASSTITEQYV.

This clone ranks as medium-sized. This chain joins TRBV5-1 and TRBJ1-1; 10 nucleotides match TRBD1. Germline-derived CDR1 and CDR2 are SGHRS and YFSETQ. The junction had 15 bases not matched to a gene; V was cut back by 4 bases and J by 3 bases. The CDR3 runs to 18 residues. The CDR3 is CASSDRDRGFVADTEAFF. DNA of the CDR3: TGCGCCAGCAGCGACCGGGACAGGGGTTTTGTAGCGGACACTGAAGCTTTCTTT.

The chain recombines TRBV6-2 or TRBV6-3 with TRBJ1-2, with no clear D. CDR3 size: 15 residues. V gave up 2 bases and J gave up 4 bases, with 14 bases separating them. The germline V gene encodes CDR1 MNHEY and CDR2 SVGEGT. The CDR3 is CASSYPLTFVYGYTF. The CDR3 DNA follows: TGTGCCAGCAGTTACCCGTTGACTTTCGTCTATGGCTACACCTTC.

V and J are TRBV7-2 and TRBJ1-1, with 7 bases identical to TRBD1. The germline gives CDR1 SGHTA, CDR2 FQGNSA. The CDR3 loop spans 13 amino acids. The junction had 4 bases not matched to a gene; V was cut back by 5 bases and J by 4 bases. Here the CDR3 reads CASSRQGTTEAFF. CDR3 in DNA: TGTGCCAGCAGCCGACAGGGAACCACTGAAGCTTTCTTT.